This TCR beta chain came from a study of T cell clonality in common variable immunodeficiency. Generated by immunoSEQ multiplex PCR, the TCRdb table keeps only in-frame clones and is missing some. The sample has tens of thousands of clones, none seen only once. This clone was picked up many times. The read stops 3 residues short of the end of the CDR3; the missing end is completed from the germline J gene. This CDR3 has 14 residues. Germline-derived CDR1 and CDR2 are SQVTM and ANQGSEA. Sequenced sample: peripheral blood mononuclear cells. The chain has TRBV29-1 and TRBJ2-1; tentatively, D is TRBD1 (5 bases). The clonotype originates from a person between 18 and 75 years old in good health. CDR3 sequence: CSSQGGLNYNEQFF. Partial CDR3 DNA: TGCAGTTCTCAGGGCGGTCTGAATTACAATGAG.